This T cell receptor (beta chain) stems from a study of blood T cells in healthy people across ages. In regard to this clonotype: The antigen is unknown.

This CDR3 is built from 13 residues. The germline gives CDR1 GTSNPN, CDR2 SVGIG (reference sequence). V dropped 5 bases and J dropped 5 bases, with 13 bases sitting between them. Study-level results: Naive T cell percentage showed a strong correlation with the diversity of TCR beta. Per million T cells, the diversity of TCR beta decreased roughly linearly as age advanced. There were more naive CD4+ cells and higher diversity in long-lived donors than in aged donors.

A second PCR of 7 to 11 cycles used a sample-barcoded 5' primer and a J-beta primer mix. TCRdb itself ran the 5' RACE reads through MiXCR, one entry per CDR3 protein. The sample shows about 1.5 million distinct CDR3 sequences, 35% to 45% of them seen only once. This chain links TRBV30 with TRBJ1-5; TRBD1 is a possible D gene (6 bases). This TCR derives from a woman aged 18-29 years in good health. The specimen sequenced was blood. CDR3 DNA: TGTGCCTGGGCCTCAGGGGTCGATCAGCCCCAGCATTTT. Translated, it gives CAWASGVDQPQHF.